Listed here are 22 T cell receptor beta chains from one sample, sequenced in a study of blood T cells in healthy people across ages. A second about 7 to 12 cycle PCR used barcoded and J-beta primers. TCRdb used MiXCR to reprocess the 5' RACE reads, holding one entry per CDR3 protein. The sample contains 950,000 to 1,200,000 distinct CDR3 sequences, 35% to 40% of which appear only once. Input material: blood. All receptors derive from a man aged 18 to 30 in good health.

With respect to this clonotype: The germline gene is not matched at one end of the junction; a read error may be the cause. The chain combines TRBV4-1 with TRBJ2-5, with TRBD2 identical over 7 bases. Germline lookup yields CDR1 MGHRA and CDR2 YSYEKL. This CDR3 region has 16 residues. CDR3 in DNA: TGCGCCAACAGCCAAGATGGCGGGGGTCTACGAGAGACCCAGTACTTC. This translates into CANSQDGGGLRETQYF.

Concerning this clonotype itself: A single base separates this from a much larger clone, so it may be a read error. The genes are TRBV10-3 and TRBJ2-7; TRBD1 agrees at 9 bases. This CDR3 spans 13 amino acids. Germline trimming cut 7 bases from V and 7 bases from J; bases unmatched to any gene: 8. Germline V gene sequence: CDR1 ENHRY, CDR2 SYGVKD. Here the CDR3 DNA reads TGTGCCATCACGGGACAGGGATACAATGAGCAGTACTTC. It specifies CAITGQGYNEQYF.

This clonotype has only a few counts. DNA for the CDR3: TGCAGCGTTGTCGAGGGGTCGGGAACAGATACGCAGTATTTT. Translating gives CSVVEGSGTDTQYF. The chain is built from TRBV29-1 and TRBJ2-3, with D possibly being TRBD1 or TRBD2 (5 bases each). The CDR3 extends over 14 amino acids. The germline V gene has CDR1 SQVTM and CDR2 ANQGSEA. Trimming pared 4 bases from V and 3 bases from J, leaving 14 bases between.

CDR3 region: CSARTGGWEQFF. The CDR3 DNA reads as TGCAGTGCAAGGACAGGGGGCTGGGAGCAGTTCTTC. This chain connects TRBV20-1 to TRBJ2-1; TRBD1 agrees at 11 bases. Germline-derived CDR1 and CDR2 are DFQATT and SNEGSKA (reference sequence). Trimming took 6 bases from V and 10 from J; bases not matched to a gene: 5. This CDR3 is built from 12 residues.

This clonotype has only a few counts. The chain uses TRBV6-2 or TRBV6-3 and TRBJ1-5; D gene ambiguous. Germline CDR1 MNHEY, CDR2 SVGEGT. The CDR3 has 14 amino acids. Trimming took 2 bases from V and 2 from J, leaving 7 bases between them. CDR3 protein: CASSYTRRNQPQHF. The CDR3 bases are TGTGCCAGCAGTTACACAAGGCGCAATCAGCCCCAGCATTTT.

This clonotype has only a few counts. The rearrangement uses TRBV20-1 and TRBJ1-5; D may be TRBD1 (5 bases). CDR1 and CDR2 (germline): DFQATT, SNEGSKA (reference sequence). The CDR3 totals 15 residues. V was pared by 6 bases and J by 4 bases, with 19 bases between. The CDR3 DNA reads TGCAGTGCAAGCGGGATCGGGGCGCCGAATCAGCCCCAGCATTTT. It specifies CSASGIGAPNQPQHF.

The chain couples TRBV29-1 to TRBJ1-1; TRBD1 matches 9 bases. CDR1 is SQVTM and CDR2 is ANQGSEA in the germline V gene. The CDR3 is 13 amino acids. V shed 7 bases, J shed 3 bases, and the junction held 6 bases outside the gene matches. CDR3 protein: CSGTDRGDTEAFF. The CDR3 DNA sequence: TGCAGCGGTACCGACAGGGGGGACACTGAAGCTTTCTTT.

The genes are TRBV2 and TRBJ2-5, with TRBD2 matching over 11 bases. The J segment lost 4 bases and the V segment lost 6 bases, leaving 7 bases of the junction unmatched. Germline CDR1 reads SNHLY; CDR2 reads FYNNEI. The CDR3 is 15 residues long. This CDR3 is CASRRLAGNGETQYF. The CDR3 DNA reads TGTGCCAGCAGACGACTAGCGGGGAATGGAGAGACCCAGTACTTC.

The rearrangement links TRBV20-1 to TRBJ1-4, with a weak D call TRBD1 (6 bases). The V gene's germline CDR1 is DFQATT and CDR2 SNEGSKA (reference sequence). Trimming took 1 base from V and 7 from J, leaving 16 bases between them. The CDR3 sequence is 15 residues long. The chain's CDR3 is CSARALGGSPEKLFF. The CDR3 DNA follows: TGCAGTGCTAGAGCGTTAGGGGGTTCTCCTGAAAAACTGTTTTTT.

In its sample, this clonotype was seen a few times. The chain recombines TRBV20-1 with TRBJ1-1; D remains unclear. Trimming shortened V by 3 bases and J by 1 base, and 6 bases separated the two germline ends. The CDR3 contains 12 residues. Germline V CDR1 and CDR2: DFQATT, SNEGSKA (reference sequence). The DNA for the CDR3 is TGCAGTGCTAGGCGCAGGAACACTGAAGCTTTCTTT. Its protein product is CSARRRNTEAFF.

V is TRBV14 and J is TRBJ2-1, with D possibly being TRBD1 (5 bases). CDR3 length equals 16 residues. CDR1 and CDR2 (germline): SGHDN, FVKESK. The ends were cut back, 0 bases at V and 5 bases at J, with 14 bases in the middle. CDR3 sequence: CASSQDRGSYNNEQFF. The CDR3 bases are TGTGCCAGCAGCCAAGATAGGGGATCTTATAACAATGAGCAGTTCTTC. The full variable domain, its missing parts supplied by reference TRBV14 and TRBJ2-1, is EAGVTQFPSHSVIEKGQTVTLRCDPISGHDNLYWYRRVMGKEIKFLLHFVKESKQDESGMPNNRFLAERTGGTYSTLKVQPAELEDSGVYFCASSQDRGSYNNEQFFGPGTRLTVL.

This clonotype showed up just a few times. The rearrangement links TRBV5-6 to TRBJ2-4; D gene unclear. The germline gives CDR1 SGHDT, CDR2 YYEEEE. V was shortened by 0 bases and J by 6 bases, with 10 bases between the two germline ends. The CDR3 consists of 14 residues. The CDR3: CASSLDFNRNIQYF. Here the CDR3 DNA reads TGTGCCAGCAGCTTGGACTTCAATCGAAACATTCAGTACTTC.

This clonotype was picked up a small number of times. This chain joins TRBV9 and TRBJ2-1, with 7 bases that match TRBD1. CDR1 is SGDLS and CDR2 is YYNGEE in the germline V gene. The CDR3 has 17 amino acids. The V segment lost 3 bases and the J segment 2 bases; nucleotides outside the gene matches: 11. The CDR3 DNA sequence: TGTGCCAGCAGCGCCAAGGGACAGCCCTTTCCCTACAATGAGCAGTTCTTC. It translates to CASSAKGQPFPYNEQFF.

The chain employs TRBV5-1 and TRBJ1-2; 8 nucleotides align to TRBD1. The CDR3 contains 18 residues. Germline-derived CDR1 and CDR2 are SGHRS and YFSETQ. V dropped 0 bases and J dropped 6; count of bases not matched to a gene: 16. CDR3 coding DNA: TGCGCCAGCAGCTTGGCGGGTGTAGCAGGGGGCGGTTTGGATGGCTACACCTTC. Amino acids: CASSLAGVAGGGLDGYTF.

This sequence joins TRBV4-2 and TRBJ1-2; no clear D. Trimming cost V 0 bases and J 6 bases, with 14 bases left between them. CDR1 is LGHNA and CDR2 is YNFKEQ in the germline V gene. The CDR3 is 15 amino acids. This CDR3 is CASSQEIRQSDGYTF. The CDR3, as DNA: TGTGCCAGCAGCCAAGAAATACGTCAGTCAGATGGCTACACCTTC.

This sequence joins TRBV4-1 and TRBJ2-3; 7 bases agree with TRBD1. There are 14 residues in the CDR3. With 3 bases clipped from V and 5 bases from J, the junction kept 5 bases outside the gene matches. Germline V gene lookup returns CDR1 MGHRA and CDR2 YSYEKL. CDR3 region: CASSQTGSGDTQYF. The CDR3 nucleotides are TGCGCCAGCAGCCAGACAGGGTCGGGAGATACGCAGTATTTT.

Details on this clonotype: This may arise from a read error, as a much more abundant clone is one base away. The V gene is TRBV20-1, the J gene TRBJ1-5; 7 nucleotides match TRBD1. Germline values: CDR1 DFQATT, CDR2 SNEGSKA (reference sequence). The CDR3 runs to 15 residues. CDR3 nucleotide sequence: TGCAGTGCTAGACTCGACAGGGCTCCAAATCAGCCCCATCATTTT. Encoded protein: CSARLDRAPNQPHHF.

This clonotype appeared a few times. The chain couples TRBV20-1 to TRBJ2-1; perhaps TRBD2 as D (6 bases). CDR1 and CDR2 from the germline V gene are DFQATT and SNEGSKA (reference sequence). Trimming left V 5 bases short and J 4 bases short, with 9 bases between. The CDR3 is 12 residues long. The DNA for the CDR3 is TGCAGTGCTCGACGGGGGTACAATGAGCAGTTCTTC. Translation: CSARRGYNEQFF.

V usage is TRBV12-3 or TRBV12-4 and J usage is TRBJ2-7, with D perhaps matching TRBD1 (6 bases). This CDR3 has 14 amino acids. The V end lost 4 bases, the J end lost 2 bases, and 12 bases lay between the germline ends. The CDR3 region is CASSSWTATYEQYF. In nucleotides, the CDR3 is TGTGCCAGCAGTTCCTGGACAGCAACCTACGAGCAGTACTTC.

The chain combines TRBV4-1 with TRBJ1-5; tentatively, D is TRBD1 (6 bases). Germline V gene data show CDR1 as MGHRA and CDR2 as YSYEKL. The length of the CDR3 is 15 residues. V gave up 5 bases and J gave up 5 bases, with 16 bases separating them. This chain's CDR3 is CASSATGRGDQPQHF. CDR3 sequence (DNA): TGCGCCAGCAGCGCCACAGGGAGAGGGGATCAGCCCCAGCATTTT.

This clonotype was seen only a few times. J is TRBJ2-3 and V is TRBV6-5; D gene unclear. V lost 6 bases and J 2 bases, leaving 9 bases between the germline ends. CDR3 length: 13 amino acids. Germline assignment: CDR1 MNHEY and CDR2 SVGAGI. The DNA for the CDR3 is TGTGCCAGCAGGAAGCTATCCACAGATACGCAGTATTTT. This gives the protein CASRKLSTDTQYF.

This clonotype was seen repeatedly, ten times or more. The chain's CDR3 is CAISEGRGGNIQYF. The CDR3 DNA sequence: TGTGCCATCAGTGAGGGAAGGGGAGGAAACATTCAGTACTTC. The J gene is TRBJ2-4, the V gene TRBV10-3; tentatively, D is TRBD2 (6 bases). This CDR3 spans 14 amino acids. V was trimmed by 2 bases and J by 6 bases, leaving 11 bases between them. Germline assignment: CDR1 ENHRY and CDR2 SYGVKD.